This T cell receptor (beta chain) comes out of a study of blood T cell repertoires in COVID-19 (TCRdb year 2020). Some background on the complete study: Samples covering the acute and convalescent phases of COVID-19 were provided by collaborators in the United States, Italy and Spain. The samples were drawn from the first 160 participants of the ongoing ImmuneRACE study and from 1,200 or so subjects provided by 6 global collaborators. Sample metadata almost always included a de-identified subject ID, COVID-19 status, age in years and sex. Where available, HLA class I and class II types were taken from metadata supplied by the sample provider and were not determined by assay-based typing. The dataset comprised deeply sampled blood TCRbeta repertoires from subjects exposed to, actively infected with, or recovered from COVID-19. The repertoires were released in a freely available public database meant as a resource for research on the immune response to SARS-CoV-2. The material from the prospective study consisted of cDNA or gDNA derived from T cells, B-cell-depleted T cells, or PBMCs.

Collaborating institutions collected whole blood in K2EDTA tubes following their own protocols. For TCRbeta analysis, collaborator samples were shipped as frozen whole blood, as isolated PBMCs, or as DNA extracted from either sample type. With respect to this clone: Its binding antigen is unknown. No base quality information exists; no much larger clone differs at one position.

TCRbeta CDR3 regions were amplified from genomic DNA using the immunoSEQ Assay, a bias-controlled multiplex PCR. As for how the authors treated the data: The number of nucleated cells in each sample was estimated from the amplification of reference gene primers within the assay. Sequence reads were collapsed and filtered to measure the absolute abundance of every unique TCRbeta CDR3 rearrangement. For each sample, productive Simpson clonality was calculated as the square root of Simpson's diversity index over productive rearrangements. TCRdb stores this immuneACCESS table with in-frame sequences only. Part of the clones is absent; in the studies checked, under half of the shortfall reflects unresolved V genes, and no reason is known for the rest. The D gene and trimming were derived from the DNA, and the V and J assignments and clone size from that table. The sample table shows some 98,000 clones, and around 80% are seen once. The ten largest clonotypes hold about 10% of the sample.

Beyond this particular receptor, the publication reports: The amount of clinical and demographic metadata varied by source and participant and was provided uncurated.

The CDR3 covers 16 residues, taking in both the cysteine and the phenylalanine. CDR3 DNA only is kept here, 48 bases in frame from base 1. V and J are truncated by 3 bases and 0 bases respectively, leaving an intervening sequence of 9 bases. Reading the germline V gene (reference sequence) gives CDR1 LGHDT and CDR2 YNNKEL. Sequenced: peripheral blood. The chain is encoded by TRBV3-1 (or the pseudogene TRBV3-2) joined to TRBJ2-6; the D gene assignment is ambiguous. This clonotype originated in a man between 65 and 80 years old with acute or convalescent COVID-19. The CDR3 in this case is CASSQRMGSGANVLTF. The bases read TGTGCCAGCAGCCAGAGGATGGGCTCTGGGGCCAACGTCCTGACTTTC.